Shown below are 27 T cell receptor beta chains from a single sample sequenced in a study of T-cell reconstitution after alpha-beta-depleted transplantation in children. The TCRbeta library incorporated unique molecular identifiers. MiXCR was run by TCRdb on the PCR reads, yielding one entry per CDR3 protein. This table holds roughly 100,000 distinct CDR3 sequences, under 9% found once. The sample consisted of PBMCs, taken before TCRalphabeta/CD19-depleted stem cell transplant. Receptor source: a boy aged 2 to 9 with acute lymphoblastic leukemia, due to receive a stem cell transplant.

This chain connects TRBV5-1 to TRBJ2-7; 9 nucleotides align to TRBD1. Trimming removed 2 bases from V and 2 bases from J; junction bases left unmatched: 8. Germline lookup yields CDR1 SGHRS and CDR2 YFSETQ. The CDR3 consists of 16 residues. Here the CDR3 reads CASSLTGGSVAYEQYF. Written as DNA, the CDR3 is TGCGCCAGCAGCTTAACAGGGGGCTCCGTTGCCTACGAGCAGTACTTC. The variable domain in full, with the rest retrieved from reference TRBV5-1 and TRBJ2-7, is KAGVTQTPRYLIKTRGQQVTLSCSPISGHRSVSWYQQTPGQGLQFLFEYFSETQRNKGNFPGRFSGRQFSNSRSEMNVSTLELGDSALYLCASSLTGGSVAYEQYFGPGTRLTVT.

DNA for the CDR3: TGTGCCAGCAGTTTGGGGGAGGATGAGCAGTTCTTC. Protein: CASSLGEDEQFF. The chain couples TRBV6-6 to TRBJ2-1, with D perhaps matching TRBD2 (6 bases). Trimming removed 4 bases from V and 8 bases from J, with 9 bases in between. Looked up from germline, CDR1 is MNHNY and CDR2 is SVGAGI (reference sequence). The CDR3 is 12 residues long.

This clonotype was seen a few times. The chain joins TRBV6-2 or TRBV6-3 to TRBJ2-3; possibly TRBD1 or TRBD2 for D (5 bases each). Germline V lookup: CDR1 MNHEY, CDR2 SVGEGT. V was trimmed by 6 bases and J by 4 bases, leaving 14 bases between them. The CDR3 length is 14 residues. DNA of the CDR3: TGTGCCAGCAGCCTCTCGGGGCCCCCAGATACGCAGTATTTT. This sequence encodes CASSLSGPPDTQYF.

This clonotype appeared many times. This rearrangement joins TRBV20-1 to TRBJ2-7; 11 bases map to TRBD1. The CDR3 covers 14 residues. CDR1 and CDR2 from the germline V gene are DFQATT and SNEGSKA (reference sequence). After removal of 0 bases from V and 4 bases from J, the junction contained 2 bases not matched to a gene. This CDR3 reads CSAREGQGVYEQYF. CDR3 nucleotide sequence: TGCAGTGCTAGAGAGGGACAGGGGGTTTACGAGCAGTACTTC.

This clonotype was detected many times. V gene TRBV5-1 combines with J gene TRBJ2-2, with 8 bases matching TRBD1. The CDR3 consists of 16 residues. V shed 3 bases and J 0 bases; nucleotides not matched to a gene: 4. Germline CDR1 is SGHRS and CDR2 is YFSETQ. For the CDR3, the DNA is TGCGCCAGCAGCTCCGGGACAGGCACGAACACCGGGGAGCTGTTTTTT. This gives the protein CASSSGTGTNTGELFF.

The table lists this clonotype with many counts. The V and J genes are TRBV12-3 or TRBV12-4 and TRBJ2-7; D is undetermined. Trimming removed 0 bases at V and 3 bases at J, with 18 bases between. The CDR3 contains 17 residues. DNA of the CDR3: TGTGCCAGCAGTTTAGCGCTTCAGCCAACCCGAAACTACGAGCAGTACTTC. Its protein product is CASSLALQPTRNYEQYF.

This clonotype was observed many times. J is TRBJ1-1 and V is TRBV5-1; D is ambiguous. This CDR3 contains 14 residues. V was shortened by 2 bases and J by 8 bases, with 16 bases between the two germline ends. CDR1 SGHRS and CDR2 YFSETQ come from the germline V gene. The CDR3 DNA follows: TGCGCCAGCAGCTTTAGGGCTGAGGGAGCCGAAGCTTTCTTT. Residues: CASSFRAEGAEAFF.

In this sample, this clonotype turned up a few times. The chain combines TRBV25-1 with TRBJ2-3; no clear D. The germline gives CDR1 MGHDK, CDR2 SYGVNS. V was shortened by 6 bases and J by 4 bases, with 8 bases between the two germline ends. The CDR3 is 12 amino acids. The CDR3 is CASRSQADTQYF. The CDR3 DNA sequence: TGTGCCAGCAGAAGTCAGGCAGATACGCAGTATTTT.

This clonotype has more than one count but fewer than ten. This chain joins TRBV5-1 and TRBJ1-1; D is ambiguous. The germline CDR1 and CDR2 sequences are SGHRS and YFSETQ. Trimming took off 7 bases at V and 1 base at J, with 11 bases between the two ends. The CDR3 sequence is 13 residues long. The CDR3 coding sequence is TGCGCCAGCCTGGCAGGCCCGAACACTGAAGCTTTCTTT. This codes for CASLAGPNTEAFF.

This clonotype was seen repeatedly, ten times or more. J is TRBJ1-1 and V is TRBV6-5; no reliable D call. The CDR3 sequence is 15 residues long. The V end was cut by 0 bases, the J end by 1 base, with 9 bases between. CDR1 and CDR2 from the germline V gene are MNHEY and SVGAGI. The CDR3 loop is CASSYSNRKNTEAFF. DNA for the CDR3: TGTGCCAGCAGTTACTCGAACCGTAAGAACACTGAAGCTTTCTTT.

This clonotype was seen only a few times. This chain links TRBV7-9 with TRBJ2-5; maybe TRBD1 (6 bases). Germline CDR1 and CDR2: SEHNR and FQNEAQ (reference sequence). V was shortened by 5 bases and J by 2 bases, with 15 bases between the two germline ends. CDR3 size: 15 residues. In DNA form, the CDR3 reads TGTGCCAGCAGCATCCTTGGGCAGGGGCAAGAGACCCAGTACTTC. Amino acid sequence: CASSILGQGQETQYF.

This clonotype was seen ten or more times. The CDR3 spells CASSGTGDLNEQFF. CDR3 bases: TGCGCCAGCAGCGGGACAGGGGACCTCAATGAGCAGTTCTTC. V gene TRBV10-2 combines with J gene TRBJ2-1, with 10 bases that match TRBD1. CDR3 length: 14 amino acids. V was clipped by 6 bases and J by 6 bases; unmatched bases: 5. CDR1 is WSHSY, CDR2 SAAADI, per germline.

This clonotype was detected only a few times. CDR3 bases: TGTGCCAGCACATCGCGGGGGGCTTTCTCCTACAATGAGCAGTTCTTC. Amino acid sequence: CASTSRGAFSYNEQFF. The gene calls are TRBV12-3 or TRBV12-4 and TRBJ2-1, with 8 bases fitting TRBD2. The CDR3 has 16 amino acids. V lost 7 bases, J lost 0 bases, and 8 bases stayed unmatched.

This clonotype has only one observation. At one boundary the junction diverges from the germline segment, which might be a read error. The rearrangement links TRBV9 to TRBJ2-1; the D gene is possibly TRBD1 (5 bases). Germline V lookup: CDR1 SGDLS, CDR2 YYNGEE. CDR3 size: 15 residues. This CDR3 reads CVSSVRSGPTNEQFF. DNA of the CDR3: TGTGTCAGCAGCGTACGGTCAGGGCCTACCAATGAGCAGTTCTTC.

This clonotype was detected many times. This chain joins TRBV21-1 and TRBJ1-5; TRBD1, the table's D call, was not compared with the DNA. TRBV21-1 is a known pseudogene. The CDR3 extends over 14 amino acids. This CDR3 is CASSGRDMYQPQHF. The CDR3 DNA reads TGTGCCAGCAGCGGACGGGACATGTATCAGCCCCAGCATTTT.

This rearrangement joins TRBV3-1 to TRBJ2-5, with 10 bases aligning to TRBD1. V lost 5 bases and J lost 5; bases outside the gene matches: 8. This CDR3 region has 15 residues. CDR1 and CDR2 from the germline V gene are LGHDT and YNNKEL (reference sequence). The CDR3 protein is CASSLRTGGPETQYF. The DNA for the CDR3 is TGTGCCAGCAGCTTAAGGACAGGGGGTCCCGAGACCCAGTACTTC.

There are many counts of this clonotype. This chain uses TRBV13 with TRBJ2-2; 7 nucleotides align to TRBD1. The CDR3 has 16 amino acids. The V gene end was trimmed by 6 bases and the J gene end by 1 base; junction bases not matched to a gene: 8. The germline V gene encodes CDR1 PRHDT and CDR2 FYEKMQ (reference sequence). The CDR3 loop reads CASSLPRTGNTGELFF. CDR3 bases: TGTGCCAGCAGTCTGCCCCGGACAGGGAACACCGGGGAGCTGTTTTTT.

This clonotype has at least ten counts. V is TRBV20-1 and J is TRBJ2-1, with 11 bases aligning to TRBD2. The CDR3 covers 14 residues. After removal of 3 bases from V and 8 bases from J, the junction contained 6 bases not matched to a gene. Germline values: CDR1 DFQATT, CDR2 SNEGSKA (reference sequence). The CDR3 is CSARTSGAADEQFF. The CDR3 DNA is TGCAGTGCTAGGACTAGCGGGGCTGCAGATGAGCAGTTCTTC.

In its sample, this clonotype was seen many times. The rearrangement uses TRBV19 and TRBJ2-3; perhaps D is TRBD1 or TRBD2 (5 bases each). This CDR3 is 15 amino acids long. Germline loops: CDR1 LNHDA, CDR2 SQIVND (reference sequence). Trimming removed 3 bases from V and 3 bases from J, with 13 bases in between. Here the CDR3 DNA reads TGTGCCAGTAGTATGGCGAGGGGACGGACAGATACGCAGTATTTT. This sequence encodes CASSMARGRTDTQYF.

This clonotype came up many times. This rearrangement joins TRBV7-8 to TRBJ2-7; D not certain. Trimming left V 5 bases short and J 0 bases short, with 11 bases between. The CDR3 spans 14 residues. Germline values: CDR1 SGHVS, CDR2 FQNEAQ. CDR3 sequence (DNA): TGTGCCAGCAGCCTCGGCATGAGCTCCTACGAGCAGTACTTC. Translated: CASSLGMSSYEQYF.

This clonotype was recorded a few times. This sequence joins TRBV20-1 and TRBJ2-7, with TRBD2 as a possible D gene (6 bases). CDR1 is DFQATT and CDR2 is SNEGSKA in the germline V gene (reference sequence). The CDR3 spans 13 residues. The germline V and J ends were trimmed by 0 bases and 6 bases, with 12 bases remaining between them. The CDR3 region is CSARDPPGGEQYF. The CDR3 nucleotides are TGCAGTGCTAGAGATCCCCCCGGGGGCGAGCAGTACTTC.

This clonotype was detected a few times. Sequence at one end of the junction differs from germline and may be a read error. The rearrangement links TRBV27 to TRBJ2-7; 8 nucleotides agree with TRBD1. CDR1 MNHEY and CDR2 SMNVEV come from the germline V gene (reference sequence). The CDR3 consists of 18 residues. The CDR3 region has the DNA TGCACCAGCAGTTCTCATCTTCCACCGGGACAGGATTCCTACGAGCAGTACTTC. Amino acids: CTSSSHLPPGQDSYEQYF.

Ten or more counts support this clonotype. The chain employs TRBV7-7 and TRBJ1-5, with TRBD1 matching over 9 bases. The CDR3 contains 17 residues. J was trimmed by 5 bases and V by 1 base; bases with no gene match: 9. Germline CDR1 and CDR2: SSHAT and FNYEAQ (reference sequence). In DNA form, the CDR3 reads TGTGCCAGCAGCTTAGATCCGGACAGGGGAAAGGATCAGCCCCAGCATTTT. Translated, it gives CASSLDPDRGKDQPQHF.

The chain is built from TRBV6-5 and TRBJ1-2, with D perhaps TRBD1 (5 bases). In germline, CDR1 is MNHEY, CDR2 SVGAGI. V shed 2 bases and J shed 3 bases, with 19 bases lying between them. This CDR3 has 17 residues. The CDR3 sequence: CASSYRLQEPSHYGYTF. Written as DNA, the CDR3 is TGTGCCAGCAGTTACAGGTTACAGGAACCCTCTCACTATGGCTACACCTTC.

This clonotype was observed a handful of times. V and J are TRBV3-1 and TRBJ2-3, with TRBD2 identical over 11 bases. Germline trimming cut 2 bases from V and 5 bases from J; bases unmatched to any gene: 9. The CDR3 is 17 residues long. Germline CDR1 reads LGHDT; CDR2 reads YNNKEL (reference sequence). CDR3 residues: CASSQPGTSGPIDTQYF. In DNA, the CDR3 is TGTGCCAGCAGCCAACCCGGGACTAGCGGCCCAATAGATACGCAGTATTTT.

This clonotype was detected a few times. This chain uses TRBV20-1 with TRBJ1-6; D is ambiguous. The CDR3 loop spans 14 amino acids. The V end was cut by 0 bases, the J end by 5 bases, with 8 bases between. Germline loops: CDR1 DFQATT, CDR2 SNEGSKA (reference sequence). In DNA form, the CDR3 reads TGCAGTGCTAGAGAAAGCAGGAATAATTCACCCCTCCACTTT. Protein product: CSARESRNNSPLHF.

This clonotype was counted only a few times. CDR3 protein: CASSQHRGQETQYF. The CDR3 region has the DNA TGTGCCAGCAGCCAGCACAGGGGCCAAGAGACCCAGTACTTC. This chain connects TRBV3-1 to TRBJ2-5; TRBD1 matches 7 bases. In germline, CDR1 is LGHDT, CDR2 YNNKEL (reference sequence). The CDR3 has 14 residues. Unmatched junction bases numbered 2, after V lost 3 bases and J lost 1 base.